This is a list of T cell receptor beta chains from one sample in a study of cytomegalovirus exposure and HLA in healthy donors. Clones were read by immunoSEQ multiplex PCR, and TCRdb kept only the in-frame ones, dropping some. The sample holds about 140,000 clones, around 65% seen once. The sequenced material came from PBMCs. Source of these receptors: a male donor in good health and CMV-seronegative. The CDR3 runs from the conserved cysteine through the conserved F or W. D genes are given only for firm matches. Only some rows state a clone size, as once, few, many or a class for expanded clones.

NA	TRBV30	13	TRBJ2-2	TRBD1	TGTGCCTGGAGAACGACAGGGGTCGGGGAGCTGTTTTTT	CAWRTTGVGELFF
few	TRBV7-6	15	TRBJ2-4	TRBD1	TGTGCCAGCAGCTGGACAGGGGGCGAACGGGGCATTCAGTACTTC	CASSWTGGERGIQYF
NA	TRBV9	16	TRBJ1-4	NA	TGTGCCAGCAGCGTAGGGGGAGGGGAGAATAATGAAAAACTGTTTTTT	CASSVGGGENNEKLFF
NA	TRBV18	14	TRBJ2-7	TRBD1	TGTGCCAGCTCGGCCGGGACAGGGCCCTACGAGCAGTACTTC	CASSAGTGPYEQYF
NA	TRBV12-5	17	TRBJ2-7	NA	TGTGCTAGTGGTTCCTTCCCGAGTCAGGGCAACCCCTACGAGCAGTACTTC	CASGSFPSQGNPYEQYF
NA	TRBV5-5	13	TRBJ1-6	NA	TGTGCCAGCAGCTTGGAGGGGAATTCACCCCTCCACTTT	CASSLEGNSPLHF
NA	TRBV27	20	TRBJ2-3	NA	TGTGCCAGCAGTTTTGGTGTACACCGCATGGGGGCCTACGGCACAGATACGCAGTATTTT	CASSFGVHRMGAYGTDTQYF
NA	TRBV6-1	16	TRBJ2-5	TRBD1	TGTGCCAGCAGTGAACCGGGACAGGGGATAGAAGAGACCCAGTACTTC	CASSEPGQGIEETQYF
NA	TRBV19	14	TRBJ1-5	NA	TGTGCCAGTAGTATCGCCAGGGGAAGCCAGCCCCAGCATTTT	CASSIARGSQPQHF
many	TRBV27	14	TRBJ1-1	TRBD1	TGTGCCAGCAGGCGACCGGACAGGGCCGCTGAAGCTTTCTTT	CASRRPDRAAEAFF
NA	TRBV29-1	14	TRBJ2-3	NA	TGCAGCGTTGATAACTCAACGTTCACAGATACGCAGTATTTT	CSVDNSTFTDTQYF
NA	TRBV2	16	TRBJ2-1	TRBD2	TGTGCCAGCAGACCGGGACTAGCGGGGAGCTACAATGAGCAGTTCTTC	CASRPGLAGSYNEQFF
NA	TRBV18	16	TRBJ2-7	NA	TGTGCCAGCTCACCTCCTTACGGGACTGGGTTTAAGGAGCAGTACTTC	CASSPPYGTGFKEQYF
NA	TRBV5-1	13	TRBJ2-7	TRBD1	TGCGCCAGCAGCCCGGGACAGGGGGGTAAGCAGTACTTC	CASSPGQGGKQYF
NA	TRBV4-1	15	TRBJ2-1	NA	TGCGCCAGCAGCCAAGAACACAGACCGGTCGATGAGCAGTTCTTC	CASSQEHRPVDEQFF
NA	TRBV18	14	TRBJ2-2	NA	TGTGCCAGCTCACCCTCCGGGGGTCAGGGGGAGCTGTTTTTT	CASSPSGGQGELFF
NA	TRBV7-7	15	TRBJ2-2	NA	TGTGCCAGCAGTCAGGGGCGCAGGGAAACCGGGGAGCTGTTTTTT	CASSQGRRETGELFF
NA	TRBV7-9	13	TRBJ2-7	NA	TGTGCCAGCAGCTCGTCGACAGTGGGAGAGCAGTACTTC	CASSSSTVGEQYF
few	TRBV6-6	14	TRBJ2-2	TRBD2	TGTGCCAGCGGGCGGGGGGAGAACACCGGGGAGCTGTTTTTT	CASGRGENTGELFF
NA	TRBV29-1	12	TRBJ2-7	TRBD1	TGCAGCGTTGAAGGTCAGGGGGACGAGCAGTACTTC	CSVEGQGDEQYF
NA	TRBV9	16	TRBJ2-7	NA	TGTGCCAGCAGCGTAGATGGCGGCAGCAACTCCTACGAGCAGTACTTC	CASSVDGGSNSYEQYF
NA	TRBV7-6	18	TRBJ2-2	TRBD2	TGTGCCAGCACCTTGACTAGCGGGGAACGACGCTACACCGGGGAGCTGTTTTTT	CASTLTSGERRYTGELFF